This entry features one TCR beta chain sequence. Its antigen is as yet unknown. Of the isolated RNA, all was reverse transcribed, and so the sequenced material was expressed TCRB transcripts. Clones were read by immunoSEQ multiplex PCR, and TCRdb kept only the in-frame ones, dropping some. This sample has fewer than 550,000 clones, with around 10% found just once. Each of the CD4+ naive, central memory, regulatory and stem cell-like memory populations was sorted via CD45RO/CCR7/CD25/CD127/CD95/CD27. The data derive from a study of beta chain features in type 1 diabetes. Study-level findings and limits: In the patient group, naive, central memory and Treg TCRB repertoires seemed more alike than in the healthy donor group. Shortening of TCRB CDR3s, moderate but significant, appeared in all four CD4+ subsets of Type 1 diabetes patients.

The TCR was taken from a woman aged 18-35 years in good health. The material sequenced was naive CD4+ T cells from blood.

The chain's CDR3 is CASSSRPGAHTGELFF. CDR3 coding DNA: TGTGCCAGCAGCTCCCGACCAGGGGCGCACACCGGGGAGCTGTTTTTT. This chain links TRBV7-2 with TRBJ2-2; possibly TRBD1 for D (6 bases). The CDR3 has 16 residues. Trimming cost V 4 bases and J 3 bases, with 15 bases left between them. Germline CDR1 SGHTA, CDR2 FQGNSA. The full variable domain, rest sourced from reference TRBV7-2 and TRBJ2-2, is GAGVSQSPSNKVTEKGKDVELRCDPISGHTALYWYRQSLGQGLEFLIYFQGNSAPDKSGLPSDRFSAERTGGSVSTLTIQRTQQEDSAVYLCASSSRPGAHTGELFFGEGSRLTVL.